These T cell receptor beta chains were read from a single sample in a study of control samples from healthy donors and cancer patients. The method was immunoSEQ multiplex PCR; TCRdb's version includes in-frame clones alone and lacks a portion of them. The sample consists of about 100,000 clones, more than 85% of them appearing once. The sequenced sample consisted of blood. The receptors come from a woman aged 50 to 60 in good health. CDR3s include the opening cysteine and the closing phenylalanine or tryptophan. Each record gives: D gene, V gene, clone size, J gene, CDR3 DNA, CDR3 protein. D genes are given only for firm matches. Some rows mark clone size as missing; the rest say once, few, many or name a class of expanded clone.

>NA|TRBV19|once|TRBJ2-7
TGTGCCAGTAGTGCCAGACAGCCTAATTCCTACGAGCAGTACTTC
CASSARQPNSYEQYF
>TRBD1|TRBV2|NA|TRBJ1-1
TGTGCCAGCAGGGGACAGCCTGGGAGTAACACTGAAGCTTTCTTT
CASRGQPGSNTEAFF
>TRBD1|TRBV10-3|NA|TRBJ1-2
TGTGCCATCAGTGAGAGCCTGACAGGGGGATCTAACTATGGCTACACCTTC
CAISESLTGGSNYGYTF
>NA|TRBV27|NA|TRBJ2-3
TGTGCCAGCAGTAGGGGGGAAGGAGGAGATACGCAGTATTTT
CASSRGEGGDTQYF
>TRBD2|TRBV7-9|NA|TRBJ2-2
TGTGCCAGCAGCAGGACTAGCGGGGGCTTGGGGACCGGGGAGCTGTTTTTT
CASSRTSGGLGTGELFF
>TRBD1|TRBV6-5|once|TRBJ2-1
TGTGCCAGCAGTTTATTGACAGGGTCCCACAATGAGCAGTTCTTC
CASSLLTGSHNEQFF
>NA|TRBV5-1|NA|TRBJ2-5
TGCGCCAGCAGCTTGGAGGTTCGCGAGACCCAGTACTTC
CASSLEVRETQYF
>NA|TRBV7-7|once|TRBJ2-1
TGTGCCAGCAGCGCCCACCAAACCGATGAGCAGTTCTTC
CASSAHQTDEQFF
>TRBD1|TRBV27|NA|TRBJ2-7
TGTGCCAGCAGTTTAGATCGGACAGGGAGCCCCCTGGAGCAGTACTTC
CASSLDRTGSPLEQYF
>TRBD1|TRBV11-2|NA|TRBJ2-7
TGTGCCAGCAGCTTTATAATGGGACAGGCCCTCTCCTACGAGCAGTACTTC
CASSFIMGQALSYEQYF
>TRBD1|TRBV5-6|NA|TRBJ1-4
TGTGCCAGCAGCTTGGGGAGCAGGGGGCACGGTAATGAAAAACTGTTTTTT
CASSLGSRGHGNEKLFF
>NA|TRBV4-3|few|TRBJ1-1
TGCGCCAGCAGCCATGGGGGGGGCACTGAAGCTTTCTTT
CASSHGGGTEAFF
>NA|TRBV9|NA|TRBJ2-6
TGTGCCAGCAGCGACCCTCAATCGCAGGGGGCCAACGTCCTGACTTTC
CASSDPQSQGANVLTF
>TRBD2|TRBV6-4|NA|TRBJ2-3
TGTGCCAGCAGTGGACTAGCGGGAGCAGATACGCAGTATTTT
CASSGLAGADTQYF
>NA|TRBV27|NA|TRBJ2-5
TGTGCCAGCAGTTTATACGGTCCGAAAGAGACCCAGTACTTC
CASSLYGPKETQYF
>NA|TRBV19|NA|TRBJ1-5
TGTGCCACCCGAGCCTTACTCGGAAGCAATCAGCCCCAGCATTTT
CATRALLGSNQPQHF
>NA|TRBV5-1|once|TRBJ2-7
TGCGCCAGCAGCTTCGAGGGACCCTACGAGCAGTACTTC
CASSFEGPYEQYF
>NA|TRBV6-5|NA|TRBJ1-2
TGTGCCAGCAGTTACTCCGGCACCTCAGACGGCTACACCTTC
CASSYSGTSDGYTF
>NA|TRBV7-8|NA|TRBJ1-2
TGTGCCAGCAGCTTAGCCGCTGGCTACCGGAGGGGCTACACCTTC
CASSLAAGYRRGYTF
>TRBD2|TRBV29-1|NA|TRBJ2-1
TGCAGCGTCGGACTAGCGGGGACCTACAATGAGCAGTTCTTC
CSVGLAGTYNEQFF
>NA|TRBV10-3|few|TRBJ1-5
TGTGCCATCGGGTTGGATCAGCCCCAGCATTTT
CAIGLDQPQHF
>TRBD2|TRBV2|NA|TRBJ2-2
TGTGCCAGCGTGAGGGAGCGGGGGGGAAACGGGGAGCTGTTTTTT
CASVRERGGNGELFF
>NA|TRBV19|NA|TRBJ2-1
TGTGCCAGTAGTCCCCCAACTTTTGACAATGAGCAGTTCTTC
CASSPPTFDNEQFF
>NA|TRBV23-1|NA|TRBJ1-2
TGCGCCAGCAGTCAATCTTACTTCAACAGGGTATATGGCTACACCTTC
CASSQSYFNRVYGYTF
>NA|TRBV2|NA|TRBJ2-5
TGTGCCAGCAGTAATACGGGGGCCGAGACCCAGTACTTC
CASSNTGAETQYF
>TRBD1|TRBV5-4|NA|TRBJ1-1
TGTGCCAGCAGCTTGGCCCGGGGACAGGGAAGGGATGGCACTGAAGCTTTCTTT
CASSLARGQGRDGTEAFF
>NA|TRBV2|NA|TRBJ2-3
TGTGCCAGCAGCGCGGGACACCTGGGCACAGATACGCAGTATTTT
CASSAGHLGTDTQYF
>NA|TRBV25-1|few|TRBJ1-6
TGTGCCAGCAGTGAATCACAATCTTCACCCCTCCACTTT
CASSESQSSPLHF
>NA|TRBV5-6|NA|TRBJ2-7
TGTGCCAGCAGCTTTCAGGGTGTGGACGAGCAGTACTTC
CASSFQGVDEQYF